This TCR beta chain was identified in a study of CD8+CD57+ T cells in acquired aplastic anemia. CDR1 and CDR2 (germline): DFQATT, SNEGSKA (reference sequence). Trimming at V came to 2 bases and at J to 7 bases, leaving 3 bases not matched to a gene. This CDR3 is 13 amino acids long. TCR beta VDJ and CDR3 profiles were obtained from a genomic DNA template. MiXCR was run by TCRdb on the reads, yielding one entry per CDR3 protein. This sample has over 250,000 distinct CDR3 sequences, with under 65% found just once. It was patients with CD8+CD57+ cell expansion by flow cytometry who were chosen for sequencing.

Sequencing used sorted CD4+, CD8+, or CD8+CD57+ T cells (not recorded which) from PBMCs. The rearrangement joins TRBV20-1 to TRBJ2-1; 9 bases align to TRBD2. The receptor's source is a human donor with aplastic anemia. CDR3: CSARWSGRNEQFF. The CDR3 nucleotides read TGCAGTGCTAGATGGAGCGGGAGGAATGAGCAGTTCTTC.